This T cell receptor beta chain was obtained from a study of cytomegalovirus exposure and HLA in healthy donors. PCR amplification relied on 60 Vbeta primers (plus 13 Jbeta primers). Sequencing was performed with immunoSEQ multiplex PCR; in TCRdb, only in-frame clones are kept and a portion is missing. The table gives 100,000 to 150,000 clones; the top ten clones make up 2% to 2.5% of it. Study-wide results and caveats: Being productive about 87% or about 30% of the time was typical of most TCR beta V segments in an earlier analysis.

The germline gives CDR1 SGHNT, CDR2 YENEEA. The CDR3 sequence is 15 residues long. J was trimmed by 1 base and V by 4 bases; bases with no gene match: 5. Remarks on this clone: The target antigen is unknown.

The sample comprised PBMCs. This sequence joins TRBV11-3 and TRBJ1-1, with 8 bases identical to TRBD1. The TCR comes from a man between 40 and 49 years old in good health and CMV-seronegative. The CDR3 region has the DNA TGTGCCAGCAGCTCCTGGACAGGGCGGAACACTGAAGCTTTCTTT. Translation: CASSSWTGRNTEAFF. Full variable domain (remainder filled in from reference TRBV11-3 and TRBJ1-1): EAGVVQSPRYKIIEKKQPVAFWCNPISGHNTLYWYLQNLGQGPELLIRYENEEAVDDSQLPKDRFSAERLKGVDSTLKIQPAELGDSAVYLCASSSWTGRNTEAFFGQGTRLTVV.